Presented here are 18 T cell receptor beta chains from one specimen sequenced in a study of post-analysis software for immune sequencing data. General study points: The study found TRBV5-6, TRBV5-1 and TRBV20-1 among five or six TRBV segments more frequent in patients than controls.

Unique molecular identifiers were carried by the TCR beta cDNA libraries. In TCRdb, the PCR reads were re-called with MiXCR into one record per CDR3 protein. This table has 250,000 to 300,000 distinct CDR3 sequences, 30% to 45% appearing once. These receptors are not linked to any known antigen. Specimen: blood. The receptors were gathered from a girl aged 5 to 17 with multiple sclerosis.

This clonotype came up many times. The chain has TRBV25-1 and TRBJ1-1, with 9 bases identical to TRBD1. CDR3 length: 15 residues. With 6 bases clipped from V and 3 bases from J, the junction kept 8 bases outside the gene matches. From germline, CDR1 is MGHDK and CDR2 SYGVNS. The CDR3 DNA reads as TGTGCCAGCAGCTCCGCGGGACAGGGAGACACTGAAGCTTTCTTT. This gives the protein CASSSAGQGDTEAFF. Full variable domain (missing parts from reference TRBV25-1 and TRBJ1-1): EADIYQTPRYLVIGTGKKITLECSQTMGHDKMYWYQQDPGMELHLIHYSYGVNSTEKGDLSSESTVSRIRTEHFPLTLESARPSHTSQYLCASSSAGQGDTEAFFGQGTRLTVV.

The V call is TRBV7-2, the J call TRBJ1-2; TRBD1 is a possible D gene (6 bases). Per germline, CDR1 SGHTA and CDR2 FQGNSA. CDR3 length: 16 amino acids. V was cut by 2 bases and J by 3 bases, with 16 bases left in between. The CDR3 region is CASSLPGSDRHYGYTF. CDR3 nucleotide sequence: TGTGCCAGCAGCTTACCAGGCTCGGACAGACACTATGGCTACACCTTC.

The chain has TRBV12-3 or TRBV12-4 and TRBJ1-5, with 11 bases identical to TRBD1. The CDR3 runs 15 residues. The ends lost 5 bases at V and 6 bases at J; junction bases unmatched: 6. CDR3 nucleotides: TGTGCCAGCAGTCGGGGACAGGGGGTAGGTCAGCCCCAGCATTTT. Its protein product is CASSRGQGVGQPQHF.

The chain recombines TRBV10-3 with TRBJ1-5; no clear D. Deletions cut 7 bases from V and 1 base from J, with 11 bases between. Germline CDR1 ENHRY, CDR2 SYGVKD. The CDR3 covers 14 residues. The CDR3 nucleotides read TGTGCCATCACCAAGGACGGCAGCAATCAGCCCCAGCATTTT. This translates into CAITKDGSNQPQHF.

This clonotype was observed many times. The chain employs TRBV5-1 and TRBJ2-5; 8 nucleotides match TRBD2. This CDR3 spans 15 amino acids. V lost 0 bases to trimming and J lost 5 bases; unmatched junction nucleotides: 6. CDR1 and CDR2 (germline): SGHRS, YFSETQ. In nucleotides, the CDR3 is TGCGCCAGCAGCTTGGCGGCTAGCGGGTGGGAGACCCAGTACTTC. Translating it yields CASSLAASGWETQYF.

In this sample, this clonotype turned up many times. The genes are TRBV6-1 and TRBJ1-5; tentative D call: TRBD1 (6 bases). V dropped 3 bases and J dropped 4 bases, with 13 bases sitting between them. This CDR3 is 15 amino acids long. Germline CDR1 reads MNHNS; CDR2 reads SASEGT. In DNA, the CDR3 is TGTGCCAGCAGTGATCGGCAGGGGCGGAATCAGCCCCAGCATTTT. It is translated as CASSDRQGRNQPQHF.

V and J are TRBV5-1 and TRBJ2-4; TRBD1 matches at 7 bases. TRBJ2-7 matches the DNA end more closely, so the J call is doubtful. Germline loops: CDR1 SGHRS, CDR2 YFSETQ. The CDR3 has 15 residues. The CDR3 spells CASSSKGTDDYEQYF. In DNA, the CDR3 is TGCGCCAGCAGCTCCAAAGGGACAGACGATTACGAGCAGTACTTC.

The sample holds one count of this clonotype. The rearrangement uses TRBV6-5 and TRBJ2-1; 8 nucleotides match TRBD2. Germline assignment: CDR1 MNHEY and CDR2 SVGAGI. The CDR3 length is 14 residues. The V segment lost 8 bases and the J segment 6 bases; nucleotides outside the gene matches: 9. This CDR3 reads CASAGGGGPNEQFF. The CDR3 DNA reads as TGTGCCAGCGCGGGAGGCGGAGGGCCCAATGAGCAGTTCTTC.

In the case of this clonotype: Since a much larger clone is just one base distant, this may be a read error. This chain joins TRBV29-1 and TRBJ1-1; D gene unclear. V was trimmed by 7 bases and J by 5 bases, leaving 14 bases between them. Germline lookup yields CDR1 SQVTM and CDR2 ANQGSEA. The CDR3 has 12 residues. DNA of the CDR3: TGCAGCGCTGGTGGGGATCGGACTGAAGCTTTCTTT. This encodes CSAGGDRTEAFF.

CDR3 DNA sequence: TGTGCCTGGAACCCCGACAGGAGGAGTGAAAAACTGTTTTTT. As protein: CAWNPDRRSEKLFF. The J gene is TRBJ1-4, the V gene TRBV30, with D tentatively TRBD1 (6 bases). This CDR3 contains 14 residues. CDR1 is GTSNPN, CDR2 SVGIG, per germline (reference sequence). Trimming took off 4 bases at V and 7 bases at J, with 16 bases between the two ends. Looking up the rest from reference TRBV30 and TRBJ1-4 gives the full variable domain: SQTIHQWPATLVQPVGSPLSLECTVEGTSNPNLYWYRQAAGRGLQLLFYSVGIGQISSEVPQNLSASRPQDRQFILSSKKLLLSDSGFYLCAWNPDRRSEKLFFGSGTQLSVL.

This clonotype was seen ten or more times. V and J are TRBV29-1 and TRBJ2-1; 11 bases line up with TRBD2. After removal of 3 bases from V and 10 bases from J, the junction contained 11 bases not matched to a gene. CDR3 length: 15 residues. Germline V CDR1 and CDR2: SQVTM, ANQGSEA. The DNA of the CDR3 is TGCAGCGTTGAGGGGACTAGCGGTCTCATGGGGGAGCAGTTCTTC. It is translated as CSVEGTSGLMGEQFF.

Details on this clonotype: A much larger clone differs by one base, so this may be a read error. The rearrangement uses TRBV5-1 and TRBJ2-7; no reliable D call. The closer fit of TRBJ2-5 to the DNA end suggests the J call may be wrong. This CDR3 is 12 amino acids long. Germline loops: CDR1 SGHRS, CDR2 YFSETQ. CDR3 protein: CASSLTRETQYF. The CDR3, as DNA: TGCGCCAGCAGCTTGACCAGAGAGACCCAGTACTTC.

The chain links TRBV10-3 to TRBJ2-1; 10 nucleotides match TRBD2. The CDR3 runs 16 residues. V lost 6 bases, J lost 7 bases, and 12 bases stayed unmatched. CDR1 and CDR2 from the germline V gene are ENHRY and SYGVKD. CDR3 loop: CAISVNSGLAWNEQFF. In DNA, the CDR3 is TGTGCCATCAGCGTTAACTCGGGACTAGCGTGGAATGAGCAGTTCTTC.

The chain is built from TRBV19 and TRBJ2-2; TRBD2 matches at 9 bases. The germline CDR1 and CDR2 sequences are LNHDA and SQIVND (reference sequence). The CDR3 extends over 13 amino acids. V shed 7 bases, J shed 6 bases, and the junction held 3 bases outside the gene matches. The CDR3 nucleotides read TGTGCCAGTATGGGACTAGCTCCCGGGGAGCTGTTTTTT. This sequence encodes CASMGLAPGELFF.

This clonotype appeared many times. The chain couples TRBV5-1 to TRBJ1-4; D is unresolved. V dropped 5 bases and J dropped 0 bases, with 17 bases sitting between them. Germline values: CDR1 SGHRS, CDR2 YFSETQ. The CDR3 has 17 amino acids. CDR3 sequence reads: CASRRDGNPTTNEKLFF. In DNA form, the CDR3 reads TGCGCCAGCAGACGCGACGGAAATCCTACAACTAATGAAAAACTGTTTTTT.

Many counts were recorded for this clonotype. The chain employs TRBV7-9 and TRBJ2-5, with 7 bases matching TRBD2. With 0 bases clipped from V and 5 bases from J, the junction kept 15 bases outside the gene matches. This CDR3 has 18 residues. Germline assignment: CDR1 SEHNR and CDR2 FQNEAQ (reference sequence). In nucleotides, the CDR3 is TGTGCCAGCAGCTTAGCGAAACTAGCGCGCCTCGGAGGGGAGACCCAGTACTTC. It translates to CASSLAKLARLGGETQYF.

This rearrangement joins TRBV20-1 to TRBJ2-4; tentative D call: TRBD1 (6 bases). The V gene's germline CDR1 is DFQATT and CDR2 SNEGSKA (reference sequence). The CDR3 spans 13 residues. V lost 4 bases and J lost 6, with 13 bases in between. Here the CDR3 reads CSAIRDNGNIQYF. In DNA, the CDR3 is TGCAGTGCTATCCGGGACAACGGAAACATTCAGTACTTC.

This clonotype was observed a handful of times. The chain recombines TRBV12-3 or TRBV12-4 with TRBJ2-6, with D hard to call. The CDR3 is 15 amino acids. Trimming took off 8 bases at V and 2 bases at J, with 13 bases between the two ends. The CDR3 sequence: CASRPRRAGANVLTF. As DNA, the CDR3 is TGTGCCAGCCGTCCTCGTCGAGCTGGGGCCAACGTCCTGACTTTC.